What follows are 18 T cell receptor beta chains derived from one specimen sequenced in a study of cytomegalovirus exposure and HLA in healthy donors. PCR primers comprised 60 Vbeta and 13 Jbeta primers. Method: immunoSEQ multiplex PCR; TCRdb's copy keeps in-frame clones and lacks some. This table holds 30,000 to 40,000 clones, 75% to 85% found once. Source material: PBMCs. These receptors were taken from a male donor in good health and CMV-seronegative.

CDR3 sequence: CAISEIRGRASNEQFF. In DNA, the CDR3 is TGTGCCATCAGTGAGATCCGCGGGAGGGCCTCCAATGAGCAGTTCTTC. This chain joins TRBV10-3 and TRBJ2-1; 9 nucleotides align to TRBD2. Germline trimming cut 2 bases from V and 6 bases from J; bases unmatched to any gene: 8. The CDR3 is 16 amino acids. CDR1 and CDR2 (germline): ENHRY, SYGVKD.

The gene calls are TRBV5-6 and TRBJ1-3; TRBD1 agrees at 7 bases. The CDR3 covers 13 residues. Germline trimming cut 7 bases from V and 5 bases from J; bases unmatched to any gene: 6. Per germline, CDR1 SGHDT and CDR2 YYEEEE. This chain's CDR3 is CASLRQGRNTIYF. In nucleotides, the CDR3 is TGTGCCAGCCTCAGACAGGGTAGAAACACCATATATTTT.

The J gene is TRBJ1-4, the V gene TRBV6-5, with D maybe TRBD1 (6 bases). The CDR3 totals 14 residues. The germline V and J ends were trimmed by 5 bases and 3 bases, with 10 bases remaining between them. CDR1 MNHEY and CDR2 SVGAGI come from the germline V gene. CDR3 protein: CASSTGLPNEKLFF. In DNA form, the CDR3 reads TGTGCCAGCAGTACAGGGCTACCTAATGAAAAACTGTTTTTT.

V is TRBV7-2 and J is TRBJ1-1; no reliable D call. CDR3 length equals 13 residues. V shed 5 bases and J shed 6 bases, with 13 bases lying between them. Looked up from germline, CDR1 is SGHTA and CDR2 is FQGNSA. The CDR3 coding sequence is TGTGCCAGCAGCCAGTTGAGGGATGCTGAAGCTTTCTTT. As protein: CASSQLRDAEAFF.

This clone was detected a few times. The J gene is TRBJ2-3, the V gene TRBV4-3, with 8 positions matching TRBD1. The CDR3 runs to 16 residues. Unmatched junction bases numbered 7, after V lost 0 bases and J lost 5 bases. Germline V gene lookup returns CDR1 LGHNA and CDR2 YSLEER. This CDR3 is CASSQDGQGNLDTQYF. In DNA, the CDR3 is TGCGCCAGCAGCCAAGATGGACAGGGTAATTTAGATACGCAGTATTTT.

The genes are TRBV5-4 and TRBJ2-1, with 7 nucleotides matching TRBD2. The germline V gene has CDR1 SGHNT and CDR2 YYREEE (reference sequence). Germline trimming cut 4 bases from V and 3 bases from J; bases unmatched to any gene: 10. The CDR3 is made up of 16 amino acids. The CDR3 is CASSPPWASGYNEQFF. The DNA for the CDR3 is TGTGCCAGCAGCCCCCCATGGGCTAGCGGCTACAATGAGCAGTTCTTC.

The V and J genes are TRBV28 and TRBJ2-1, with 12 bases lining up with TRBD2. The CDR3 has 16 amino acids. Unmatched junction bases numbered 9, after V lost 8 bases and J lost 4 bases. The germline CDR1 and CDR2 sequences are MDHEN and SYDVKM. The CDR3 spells CASGQLAGGSYNEQFF. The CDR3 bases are TGTGCCAGCGGTCAACTAGCGGGAGGATCATACAATGAGCAGTTCTTC.

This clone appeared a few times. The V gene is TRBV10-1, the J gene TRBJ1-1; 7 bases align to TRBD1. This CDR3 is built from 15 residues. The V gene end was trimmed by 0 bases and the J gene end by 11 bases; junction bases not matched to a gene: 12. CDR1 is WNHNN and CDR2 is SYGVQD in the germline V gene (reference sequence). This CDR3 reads CASSESGRRMTGAFF. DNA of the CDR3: TGCGCCAGCAGTGAGTCCGGACGGCGGATGACAGGGGCTTTCTTT.

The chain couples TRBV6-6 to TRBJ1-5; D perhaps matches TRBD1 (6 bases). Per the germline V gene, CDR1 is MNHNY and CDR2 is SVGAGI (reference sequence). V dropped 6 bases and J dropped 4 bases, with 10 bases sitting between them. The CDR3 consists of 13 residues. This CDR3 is CASRGTGNQPQHF. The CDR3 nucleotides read TGTGCCAGCAGGGGCACAGGGAATCAGCCCCAGCATTTT.

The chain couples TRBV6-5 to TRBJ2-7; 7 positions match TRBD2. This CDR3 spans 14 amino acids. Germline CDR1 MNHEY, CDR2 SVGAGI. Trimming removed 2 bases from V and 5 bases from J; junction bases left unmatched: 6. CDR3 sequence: CASSYAGVGDEQYF. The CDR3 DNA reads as TGTGCCAGCAGTTACGCGGGAGTGGGGGACGAGCAGTACTTC.

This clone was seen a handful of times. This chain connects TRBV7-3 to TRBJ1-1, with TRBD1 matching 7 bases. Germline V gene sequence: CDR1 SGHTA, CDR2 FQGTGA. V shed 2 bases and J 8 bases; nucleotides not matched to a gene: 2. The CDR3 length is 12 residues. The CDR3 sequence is CASSLGTEEAFF. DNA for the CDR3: TGTGCCAGCAGCTTAGGGACAGAGGAAGCTTTCTTT.

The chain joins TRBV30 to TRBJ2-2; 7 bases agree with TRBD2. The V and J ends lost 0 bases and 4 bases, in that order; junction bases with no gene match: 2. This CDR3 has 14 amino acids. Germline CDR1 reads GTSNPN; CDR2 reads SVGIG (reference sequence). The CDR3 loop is CAWSVGGFTGELFF. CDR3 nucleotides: TGTGCCTGGAGTGTGGGGGGGTTCACCGGGGAGCTGTTTTTT.

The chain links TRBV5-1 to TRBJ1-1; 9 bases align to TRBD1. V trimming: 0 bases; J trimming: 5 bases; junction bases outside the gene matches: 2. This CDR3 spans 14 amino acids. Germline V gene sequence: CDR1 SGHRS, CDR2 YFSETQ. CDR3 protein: CASSLEGQGTEAFF. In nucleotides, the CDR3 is TGCGCCAGCAGCTTGGAAGGACAGGGGACTGAAGCTTTCTTT.

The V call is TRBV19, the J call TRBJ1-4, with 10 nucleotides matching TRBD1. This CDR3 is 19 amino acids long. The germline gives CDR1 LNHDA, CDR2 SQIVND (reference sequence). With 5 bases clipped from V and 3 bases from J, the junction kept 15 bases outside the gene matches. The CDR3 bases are TGTGCCAGTAGTTCGAGTTCATCGGGACAGGGGTTATCTAATGAAAAACTGTTTTTT. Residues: CASSSSSSGQGLSNEKLFF.

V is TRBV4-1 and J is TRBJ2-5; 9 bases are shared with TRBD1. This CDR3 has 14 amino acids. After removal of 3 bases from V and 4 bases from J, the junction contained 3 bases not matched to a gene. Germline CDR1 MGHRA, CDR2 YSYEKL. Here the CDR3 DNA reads TGCGCCAGCAGCCATCCGGGACAGGGAGAGACCCAGTACTTC. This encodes CASSHPGQGETQYF.

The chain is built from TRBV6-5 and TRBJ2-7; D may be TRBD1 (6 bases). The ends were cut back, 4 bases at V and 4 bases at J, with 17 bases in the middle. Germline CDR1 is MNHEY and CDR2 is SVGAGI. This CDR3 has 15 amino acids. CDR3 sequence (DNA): TGTGCCAGCAGTTTAACCCTCTTGGGGGCGTACGAGCAGTACTTC. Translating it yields CASSLTLLGAYEQYF.

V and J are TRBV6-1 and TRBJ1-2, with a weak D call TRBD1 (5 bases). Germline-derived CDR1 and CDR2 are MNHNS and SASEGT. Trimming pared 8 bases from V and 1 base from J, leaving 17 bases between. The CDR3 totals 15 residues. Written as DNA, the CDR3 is TGTGCCAGCTTGGGTACGGACATTATTAACTATGGCTACACCTTC. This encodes CASLGTDIINYGYTF.

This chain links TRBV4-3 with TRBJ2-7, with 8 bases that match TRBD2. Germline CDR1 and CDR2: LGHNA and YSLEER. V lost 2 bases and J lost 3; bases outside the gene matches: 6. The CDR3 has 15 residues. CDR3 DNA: TGCGCCAGCAGCCAAAAGATGGGGACTAGCTACGAGCAGTACTTC. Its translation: CASSQKMGTSYEQYF.